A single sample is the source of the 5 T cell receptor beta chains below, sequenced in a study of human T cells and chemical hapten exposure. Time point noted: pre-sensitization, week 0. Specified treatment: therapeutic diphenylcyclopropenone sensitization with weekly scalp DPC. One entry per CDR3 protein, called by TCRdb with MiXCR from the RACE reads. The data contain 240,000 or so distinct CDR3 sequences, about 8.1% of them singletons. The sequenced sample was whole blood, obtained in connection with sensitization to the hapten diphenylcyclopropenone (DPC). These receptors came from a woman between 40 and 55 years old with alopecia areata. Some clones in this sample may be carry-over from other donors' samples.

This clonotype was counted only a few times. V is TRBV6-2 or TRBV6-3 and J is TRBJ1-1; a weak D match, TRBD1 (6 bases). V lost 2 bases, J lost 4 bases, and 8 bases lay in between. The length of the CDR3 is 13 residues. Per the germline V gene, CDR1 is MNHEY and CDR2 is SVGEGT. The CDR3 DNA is TGTGCCAGCAGTTACGGGGGCGGCACTGAAGCTTTCTTT. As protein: CASSYGGGTEAFF.

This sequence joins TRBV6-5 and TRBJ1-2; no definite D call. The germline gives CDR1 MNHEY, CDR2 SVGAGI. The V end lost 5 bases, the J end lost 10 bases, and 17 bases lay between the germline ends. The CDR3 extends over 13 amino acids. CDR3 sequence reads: CASSPPAASLYTF. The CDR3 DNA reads TGTGCCAGCAGTCCCCCGGCAGCCTCTCTCTACACCTTC.

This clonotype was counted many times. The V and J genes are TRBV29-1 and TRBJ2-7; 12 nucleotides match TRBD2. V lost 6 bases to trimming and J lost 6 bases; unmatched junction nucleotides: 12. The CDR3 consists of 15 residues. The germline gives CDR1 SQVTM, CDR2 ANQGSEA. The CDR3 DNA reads TGCAGCGTACCATTCAAGACTAGCGGGAGATGCGAGCAGTACTTC. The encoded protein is CSVPFKTSGRCEQYF.

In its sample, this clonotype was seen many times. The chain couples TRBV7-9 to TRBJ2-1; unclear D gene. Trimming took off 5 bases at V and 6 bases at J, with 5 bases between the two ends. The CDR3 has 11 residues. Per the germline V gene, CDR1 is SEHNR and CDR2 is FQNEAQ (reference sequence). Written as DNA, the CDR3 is TGTGCCAGCAGCCCGGCCAATGAGCAGTTCTTC. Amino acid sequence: CASSPANEQFF.

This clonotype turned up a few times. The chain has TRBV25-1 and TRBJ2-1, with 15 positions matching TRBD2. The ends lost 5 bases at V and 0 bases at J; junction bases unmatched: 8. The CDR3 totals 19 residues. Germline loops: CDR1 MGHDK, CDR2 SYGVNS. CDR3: CASSTRTSGRVSSYNEQFF. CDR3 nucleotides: TGTGCCAGCAGTACCCGGACTAGCGGGAGGGTGAGCTCCTACAATGAGCAGTTCTTC.